This T cell receptor beta chain was obtained from a study of shared clonotypes between healthy human individuals. Sequencing was performed with immunoSEQ multiplex PCR; in TCRdb, only in-frame clones are kept and a portion is missing. The table lists about 2 million clones, around 95% of them singletons. V trimming: 2 bases; J trimming: 5 bases; junction bases outside the gene matches: 3. CDR3 length equals 14 residues. The V gene's germline CDR1 is SGHRS and CDR2 YFSETQ. The sequence came from a man between 18 and 35 years old in good health. V and J are TRBV5-1 and TRBJ1-2; 10 bases agree with TRBD1. The sequencing sample was made of naive CD4+ T cells sorted from blood. Subset described: CD45RA+ positively selected. This CDR3 is CASSFGQGVYGYTF. Here the CDR3 DNA reads TGCGCCAGCAGCTTTGGACAGGGGGTATATGGCTACACCTTC.